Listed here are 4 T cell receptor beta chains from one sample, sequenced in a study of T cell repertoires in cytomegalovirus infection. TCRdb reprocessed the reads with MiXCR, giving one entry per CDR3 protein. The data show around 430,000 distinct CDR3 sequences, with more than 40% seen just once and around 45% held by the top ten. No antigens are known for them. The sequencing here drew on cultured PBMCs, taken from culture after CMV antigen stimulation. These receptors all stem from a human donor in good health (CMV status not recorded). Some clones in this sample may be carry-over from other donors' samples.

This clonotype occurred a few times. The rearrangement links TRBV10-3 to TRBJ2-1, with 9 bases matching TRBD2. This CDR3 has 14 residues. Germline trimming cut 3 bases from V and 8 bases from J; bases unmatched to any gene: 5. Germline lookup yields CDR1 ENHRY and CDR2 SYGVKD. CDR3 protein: CAISDVAGEDEQFF. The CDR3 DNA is TGTGCCATCAGTGACGTAGCGGGAGAGGATGAGCAGTTCTTC.

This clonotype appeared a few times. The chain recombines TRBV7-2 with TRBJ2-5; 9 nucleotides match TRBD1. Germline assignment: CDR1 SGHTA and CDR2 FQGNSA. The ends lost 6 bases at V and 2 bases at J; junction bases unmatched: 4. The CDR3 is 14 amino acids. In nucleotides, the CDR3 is TGTGCCAGCAGTAGGGACAGGGCGCAAGAGACCCAGTACTTC. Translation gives CASSRDRAQETQYF.

CDR3 amino acids: CASSEGNPSTDTQYF. Written as DNA, the CDR3 is TGTGCCAGCAGTGAAGGGAACCCTAGCACAGATACGCAGTATTTT. This chain joins TRBV6-5 and TRBJ2-3; no firm D call. Germline loops: CDR1 MNHEY, CDR2 SVGAGI. V was cut by 5 bases and J by 0 bases, with 12 bases left in between. The CDR3 has 15 amino acids.

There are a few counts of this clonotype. CDR3 nucleotides: TGTGCCAGCAGCTTAACAAGGACAGGTCGGACTGAAGCTTTCTTT. It translates to CASSLTRTGRTEAFF. This chain uses TRBV7-6 with TRBJ1-1; 7 nucleotides line up with TRBD1. Losses at the gene ends were 2 bases for V and 5 bases for J; bases not matched to a gene: 8. The CDR3 has 15 residues. Germline CDR1 and CDR2: SGHVS and FNYEAQ. Filled out from reference TRBV7-6 and TRBJ1-1, the complete variable domain reads GAGVSQSPRYKVTKRGQDVALRCDPISGHVSLYWYRQALGQGPEFLTYFNYEAQQDKSGLPNDRFSAERPEGSISTLTIQRTEQRDSAMYRCASSLTRTGRTEAFFGQGTRLTVV.